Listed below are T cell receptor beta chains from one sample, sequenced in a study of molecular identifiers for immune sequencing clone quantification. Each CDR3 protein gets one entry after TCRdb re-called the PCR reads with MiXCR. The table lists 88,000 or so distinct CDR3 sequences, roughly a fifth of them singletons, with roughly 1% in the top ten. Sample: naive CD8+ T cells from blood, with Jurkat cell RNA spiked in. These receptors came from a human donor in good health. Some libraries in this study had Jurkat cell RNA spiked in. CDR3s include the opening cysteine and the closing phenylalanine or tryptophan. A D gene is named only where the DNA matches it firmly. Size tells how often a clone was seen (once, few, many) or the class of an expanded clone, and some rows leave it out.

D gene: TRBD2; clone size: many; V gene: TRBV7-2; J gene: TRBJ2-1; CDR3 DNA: TGTGCCAGCAGCTTTCCTTCCGGGACTAGAGACAATGAGCAGTTCTTC; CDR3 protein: CASSFPSGTRDNEQFF
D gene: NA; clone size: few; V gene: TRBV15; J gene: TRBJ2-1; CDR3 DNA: TGTGCCACCAGCGGGGGGACATCTAACAATGAGCAGTTCTTC; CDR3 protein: CATSGGTSNNEQFF
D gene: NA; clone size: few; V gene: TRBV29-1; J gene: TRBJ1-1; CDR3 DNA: TGCAGCGCTCCCTGGGGCACTGAAGCTTTCTTT; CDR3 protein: CSAPWGTEAFF
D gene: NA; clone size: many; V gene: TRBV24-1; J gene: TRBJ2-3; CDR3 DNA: TGTGCCACCAGTGATTTGGAGAATACAGATACGCAGTATTTT; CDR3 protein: CATSDLENTDTQYF
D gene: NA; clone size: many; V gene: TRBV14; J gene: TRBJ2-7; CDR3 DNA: TGTGCCAGCAGCCAAGATACATCCGGCGAGCAGTACTTC; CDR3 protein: CASSQDTSGEQYF
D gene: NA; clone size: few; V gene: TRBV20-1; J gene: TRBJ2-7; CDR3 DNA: TGCAGTGCTAGGCCCTTTGGGACAACTCCAACCTACGAGCAGTACTTC; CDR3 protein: CSARPFGTTPTYEQYF
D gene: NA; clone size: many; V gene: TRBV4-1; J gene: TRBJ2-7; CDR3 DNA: TGCGCCAGCAGCCAACCGGGGCAGGGCCTTTCGAGGGAGCAGTACTTC; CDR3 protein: CASSQPGQGLSREQYF
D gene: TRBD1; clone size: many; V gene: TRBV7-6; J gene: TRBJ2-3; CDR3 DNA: TGTGCCAGCAGCTTAGGTATGATCAGGACAGGCTCTTCTGGAGATACGCAGTATTTT; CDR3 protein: CASSLGMIRTGSSGDTQYF
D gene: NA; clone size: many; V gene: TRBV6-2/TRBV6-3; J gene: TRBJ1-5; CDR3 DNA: TGTGCCAGCAGTTACTGGGACAAGAATCAGCCCCAGCATTTT; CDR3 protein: CASSYWDKNQPQHF
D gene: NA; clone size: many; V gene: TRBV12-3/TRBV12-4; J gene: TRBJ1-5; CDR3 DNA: TGTGCCAGCAGTTTAAGGATGTTGGACACTTATAGCAATCAGCCCCAGCATTTT; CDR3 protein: CASSLRMLDTYSNQPQHF
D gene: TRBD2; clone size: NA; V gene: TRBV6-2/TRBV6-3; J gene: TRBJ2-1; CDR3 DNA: TGTGCCAGCAGTTCAACTAGCGGGGGGACGATTAGCTCCTACAATGAGCAGTTCTTC; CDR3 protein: CASSSTSGGTISSYNEQFF
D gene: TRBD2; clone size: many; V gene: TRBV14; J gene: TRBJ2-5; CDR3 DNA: TGTGCCAGCAGCCAAGACCAACTAGCGGGAGTGTCTGAGACCCAGTACTTC; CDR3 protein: CASSQDQLAGVSETQYF
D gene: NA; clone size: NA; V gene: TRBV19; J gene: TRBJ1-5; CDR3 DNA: TGTGCCAGTAGGGATATCCCGATGAACATAGCAGATCAGCCCCAGCATTTT; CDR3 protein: CASRDIPMNIADQPQHF
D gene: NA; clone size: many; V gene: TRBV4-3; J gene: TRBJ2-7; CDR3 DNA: TGCGCCAGCACCCCCAAGAGGGGTCCCTACGAGCAGTACTTC; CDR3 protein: CASTPKRGPYEQYF
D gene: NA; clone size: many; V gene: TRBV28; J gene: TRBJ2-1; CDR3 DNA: TGTGCCAGCAGTTTTAGGCGGAGCTCCTACAATGAGCAGTTCTTC; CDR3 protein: CASSFRRSSYNEQFF
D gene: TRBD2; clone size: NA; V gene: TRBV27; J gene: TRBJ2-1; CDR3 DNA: TGTGCCAGCTCTCAACCCCCGGGACTAGAAGATGAGCAGCTCTTC; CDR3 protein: CASSQPPGLEDEQLF
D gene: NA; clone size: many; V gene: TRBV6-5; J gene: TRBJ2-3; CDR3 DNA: TGTGCCAGCAGTACCAATCCAACAGGGACTAGCACAGATACGCAGTATTTT; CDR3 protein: CASSTNPTGTSTDTQYF
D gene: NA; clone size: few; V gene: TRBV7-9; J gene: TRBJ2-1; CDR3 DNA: TGTGCCAGCAGCTTTCCAGCCTCACAGCGCAGCTCCTACAATGAGCAGTTCTTC; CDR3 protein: CASSFPASQRSSYNEQFF
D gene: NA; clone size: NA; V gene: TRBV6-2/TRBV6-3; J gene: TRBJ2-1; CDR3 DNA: TGTGCCAGCATCAAGGGCCCGGGGGCCAGCTACAATGAGCAGTTCTTC; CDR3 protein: CASIKGPGASYNEQFF
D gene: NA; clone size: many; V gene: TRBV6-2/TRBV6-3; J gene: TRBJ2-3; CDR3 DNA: TGTGCCAGCAGTTACTCGAGGGTGTCGACCCCGGCCCCGTATTTT; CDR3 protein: CASSYSRVSTPAPYF
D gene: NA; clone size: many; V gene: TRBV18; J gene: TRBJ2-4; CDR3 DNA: TGTGCCAGCTCACCCGAAGGGGGAGCGATAGCCAAAAACATTCAGTACTTC; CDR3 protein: CASSPEGGAIAKNIQYF
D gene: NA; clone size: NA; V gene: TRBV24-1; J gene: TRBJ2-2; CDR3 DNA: TGTGCCACCAGTGCAGGGACGCAGGAACCCGGGGAGCTGTTTTTT; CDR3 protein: CATSAGTQEPGELFF
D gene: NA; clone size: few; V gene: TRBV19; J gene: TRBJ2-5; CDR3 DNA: TGTGCCAGTAGTGAAGACACCCAGTACCAAGAGACCCAGTACTTC; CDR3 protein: CASSEDTQYQETQYF
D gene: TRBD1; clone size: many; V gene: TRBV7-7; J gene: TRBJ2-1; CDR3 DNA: TGTGCTAGCAGCGACGGGACAGCGACTGACAATGAGCAGTTCTTC; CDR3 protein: CASSDGTATDNEQFF
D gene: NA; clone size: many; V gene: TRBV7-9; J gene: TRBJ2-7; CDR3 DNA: TGTGCCAGCAGCTTAGGCCGGATAGGAGCTCCCTACGAGCAGTACTTC; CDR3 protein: CASSLGRIGAPYEQYF
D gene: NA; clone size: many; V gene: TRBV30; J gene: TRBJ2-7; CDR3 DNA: TGTGCCTGGAGTTCGGAGCCCACCTACGAGCAGTACTTC; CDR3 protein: CAWSSEPTYEQYF
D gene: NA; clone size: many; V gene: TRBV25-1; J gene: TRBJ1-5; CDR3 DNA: TGTGCCAGCAGTGAGGGGGGTAGCAATCAGCCCCAGCATTTT; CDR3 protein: CASSEGGSNQPQHF